This T cell receptor (beta chain) is drawn from a study of blood T cell repertoires in COVID-19. Study-level information: Sites in the United States, Italy and Spain provided acute and convalescent COVID-19 samples. The cDNA or gDNA used as material had been derived from T cells, B-cell-depleted T cells, or PBMCs.

On this clone itself: Sequence at one end of the junction differs from germline and may be a read error.

The germline CDR1 and CDR2 sequences are SGHVS and FQNEAQ. This CDR3 has 10 residues. Per the original data handling: Reference gene primers were amplified, and this amplification served to estimate nucleated cell counts. The table came from immunoSEQ multiplex PCR; TCRdb's copy has only in-frame clones and leaves some out. The V and J calls and the clone size are those of that table, but D and trimming were determined from the DNA. The sample consists of about 90,000 clones, roughly 77% of them appearing once. This sequence joins TRBV7-8 and TRBJ1-2; maybe TRBD1 (5 bases). The sequencing input was peripheral blood. This TCR derives from a human donor in a cohort sampled during active COVID-19. The CDR3 spells CASSPLNRGF. The CDR3 DNA follows: TGTGCCAGCAGCCCACTAAACCGGGGGTTC. The whole variable domain, remainder taken from reference TRBV7-8 and TRBJ1-2, is GAGVSQSPRYKVAKRGQDVALRCDPISGHVSLFWYQQALGQGPEFLTYFQNEAQLDKSGLPSDRFFAERPEGSVSTLKIQRTQQEDSAVYLCASSPLNRGFGSGTRLTVV.